This TCR beta chain emerged from a study of T and B cells in COVID-19 patients. Whole-study context: COVID-19 patients gave peripheral blood either during active infection or after recovery. Recovered patients mostly had mild to moderate COVID-19 managed as outpatients.

Multiplex PCR with BIOMED2 TRB-A/B primer pools amplified TRB rearrangements. TCRdb reprocessed the multiplex PCR reads via MiXCR and lists one record per CDR3 protein. The sample has 6,000 to 9,000 distinct CDR3 sequences, under 40% seen once. The V gene's germline CDR1 is MNHEY and CDR2 SVGEGT. The CDR3 consists of 16 residues. The V and J ends lost 2 bases and 8 bases, in that order; junction bases with no gene match: 10. Findings and limits, study-wide: Few blood samples existed from mildly ill patients during symptoms or early in severe cases. Active COVID-19 showed highly clonal TRB repertoires; recovery showed diversity and richness above healthy donors.

This clonotype appeared a few times. The antigen remains undetermined. From blood, about 250-500 ng of genomic DNA served as TRB template. Sequencing input: blood. This sequence was found in a human donor who had recovered from COVID-19. The chain carries TRBV6-2 or TRBV6-3 and TRBJ1-2; 11 bases match TRBD1. The CDR3: CASSYGPGQGAGGYTF. The CDR3 DNA follows: TGTGCCAGCAGTTACGGCCCTGGACAGGGGGCAGGGGGCTACACCTTC.